This is a list of T cell receptor beta chains from one sample in a study of T-cell reconstitution after alpha-beta-depleted transplantation in children. From the PCR reads, TCRdb called clonotypes with MiXCR, one entry per CDR3 protein. The sample has hundreds of thousands of distinct CDR3 sequences, roughly 17% seen once. Sequencing was performed on PBMCs, mostly from graft donor cells, taken 360 days after TCRalphabeta/CD19-depleted stem cell transplant. The receptors come from a male patient between 2 and 15 years old who had a stem cell transplant for acute lymphoblastic leukemia, so the T cells may come from the graft donor. The CDR3 runs from the conserved cysteine through the conserved F or W. The D gene is left open where the match is weak. Only part of the rows carry a size: once, few, many, or a class if the clone is expanded.

d_call: .
clone_size: .
v_call: TRBV25-1
j_call: TRBJ2-1
cdr3_nt: TGTGCCAGCAGTGAAGTGGGGAACTACAATGAGCAGTTCTTC
cdr3_aa: CASSEVGNYNEQFF

d_call: .
clone_size: .
v_call: TRBV6-5
j_call: TRBJ2-3
cdr3_nt: TGTGCCAGCAGTTACGAGAGGAGCACAGATACGCAGTATTTT
cdr3_aa: CASSYERSTDTQYF

d_call: .
clone_size: .
v_call: TRBV12-3/TRBV12-4
j_call: TRBJ1-3
cdr3_nt: TGTGCCAGCAGACCTGGGGGACAATCTGGAAACACCATATATTTT
cdr3_aa: CASRPGGQSGNTIYF

d_call: .
clone_size: many
v_call: TRBV28
j_call: TRBJ1-2
cdr3_nt: TGTGCCAGCAGTTTCCTCTTCGGCGGGGGGCGCTATGGCTACACCTTC
cdr3_aa: CASSFLFGGGRYGYTF

d_call: TRBD1
clone_size: .
v_call: TRBV29-1
j_call: TRBJ2-5
cdr3_nt: TGCAGCGCCACCACCCTTGGGGGACAGGGGGCCGTCCAAGAGACCCAGTACTTC
cdr3_aa: CSATTLGGQGAVQETQYF

d_call: .
clone_size: few
v_call: TRBV5-4
j_call: TRBJ2-1
cdr3_nt: TGTGCCAGCAGCTTGCTGCTTGGTCGGGTCAATGAGCAGTTCTTC
cdr3_aa: CASSLLLGRVNEQFF

d_call: .
clone_size: .
v_call: TRBV20-1
j_call: TRBJ1-1
cdr3_nt: TGCAGTGCTAGAGTCCGGGGGTACGGTGAAGCTTTCTTT
cdr3_aa: CSARVRGYGEAFF

d_call: TRBD2
clone_size: few
v_call: TRBV7-2
j_call: TRBJ2-7
cdr3_nt: TGTGCCAGCAGCGGTAGCGGGATCGCCTACGAGCAGTACTTC
cdr3_aa: CASSGSGIAYEQYF

d_call: .
clone_size: .
v_call: TRBV4-2
j_call: TRBJ1-4
cdr3_nt: TGTGCCAGCAGCCAAGATCGAGGAGGGAGGGGTGAAAAACTGTTTTTT
cdr3_aa: CASSQDRGGRGEKLFF

d_call: TRBD2
clone_size: .
v_call: TRBV6-2/TRBV6-3
j_call: TRBJ2-4
cdr3_nt: TGTGCCAGCAGAACTGGGACTAGCGGAGCCCTAAACATTCAGTACTTC
cdr3_aa: CASRTGTSGALNIQYF

d_call: .
clone_size: .
v_call: TRBV25-1
j_call: TRBJ2-6
cdr3_nt: TGTGCCACCTCCATTGCGATCTCTGGGGCCAACGTCCTGACTTTC
cdr3_aa: CATSIAISGANVLTF

d_call: .
clone_size: .
v_call: TRBV7-2
j_call: TRBJ2-5
cdr3_nt: TGTGCCAGCAGCTTCGAGTGGGAGACCCAGTACTTC
cdr3_aa: CASSFEWETQYF

d_call: TRBD2
clone_size: few
v_call: TRBV10-3
j_call: TRBJ2-1
cdr3_nt: TGTGCCATCAGTGGGATTCCCGGGACTAGCGAGAAAATTAGCTCCTACAATGAGCAGTTCTTC
cdr3_aa: CAISGIPGTSEKISSYNEQFF

d_call: TRBD2
clone_size: .
v_call: TRBV4-3
j_call: TRBJ2-7
cdr3_nt: TGCGCCAGCAGCCATCTTCGGACTAGCGGGAGTGAAGAGCAGTACTTC
cdr3_aa: CASSHLRTSGSEEQYF

d_call: TRBD1
clone_size: few
v_call: TRBV4-2
j_call: TRBJ1-5
cdr3_nt: TGTGCCAGCAGCCCCCAGGGTTCCGGGACAGGGTACAATCAGCCCCAGCATTTT
cdr3_aa: CASSPQGSGTGYNQPQHF

d_call: TRBD1
clone_size: .
v_call: TRBV9
j_call: TRBJ1-2
cdr3_nt: TGTGCCAGCAGCGTAGAAGGGGGCGACTATGGCTACACCTTC
cdr3_aa: CASSVEGGDYGYTF

d_call: .
clone_size: .
v_call: TRBV12-3/TRBV12-4
j_call: TRBJ1-6
cdr3_nt: TGTGCCAGCAGTTTAGAAGATGAGGGCTCACCCCTCCACTTT
cdr3_aa: CASSLEDEGSPLHF

d_call: .
clone_size: few
v_call: TRBV7-9
j_call: TRBJ2-3
cdr3_nt: TGTGCCAGCAGCTTTTGGGGGCTGGTAAACACAGATACGCAGTATTTT
cdr3_aa: CASSFWGLVNTDTQYF

d_call: TRBD1
clone_size: .
v_call: TRBV6-1
j_call: TRBJ2-5
cdr3_nt: TGTGCCAGCAGGGGACAGGGGGTATGGGAGACCCAGTACTTC
cdr3_aa: CASRGQGVWETQYF

d_call: .
clone_size: .
v_call: TRBV2
j_call: TRBJ2-3
cdr3_nt: TGTGCCACCACCGACGGGATTTTT
cdr3_aa: CATTDGIF

d_call: TRBD1
clone_size: few
v_call: TRBV28
j_call: TRBJ2-7
cdr3_nt: TGTGCCAGCAGTTTATATCAGGGGGACCTCCCGTACGAGCAGTACTTC
cdr3_aa: CASSLYQGDLPYEQYF

d_call: .
clone_size: .
v_call: TRBV29-1
j_call: TRBJ2-5
cdr3_nt: TGCAGCGTCCCCTCACTAGACCAAGAGACCCAGTACTTC
cdr3_aa: CSVPSLDQETQYF

d_call: TRBD2
clone_size: few
v_call: TRBV6-2/TRBV6-3
j_call: TRBJ2-7
cdr3_nt: TGTGCCAGCAGTCTATCGACTAGCGATACCTACGAGCAGTACTTC
cdr3_aa: CASSLSTSDTYEQYF

d_call: .
clone_size: .
v_call: TRBV3-1
j_call: TRBJ1-1
cdr3_nt: TGTGCCAGCAGCCAACTCTGGACCCTTTTCTTT
cdr3_aa: CASSQLWTLFF

d_call: .
clone_size: .
v_call: TRBV20-1
j_call: TRBJ1-2
cdr3_nt: TGCAGTGCTAGGCTTGAGGTAGCTAACTATGGCTACACCTTC
cdr3_aa: CSARLEVANYGYTF

d_call: .
clone_size: few
v_call: TRBV6-5
j_call: TRBJ2-5
cdr3_nt: TGTGCCAGCAGTTTAGTTCCCTCTAGTCGACAAGAGACCCAGTACTTC
cdr3_aa: CASSLVPSSRQETQYF

d_call: .
clone_size: few
v_call: TRBV7-8
j_call: TRBJ2-1
cdr3_nt: TGTGCCAGCAGCCCTAGGGCCGGGGGAAGCTGGAGTGAGCAGTTCTTC
cdr3_aa: CASSPRAGGSWSEQFF

d_call: .
clone_size: few
v_call: TRBV20-1
j_call: TRBJ2-2
cdr3_nt: TGCAGTGCTAGGTCCCGAACGAACACCGGGGAGCTGTTTTTT
cdr3_aa: CSARSRTNTGELFF

d_call: .
clone_size: .
v_call: TRBV24-1
j_call: TRBJ1-2
cdr3_nt: TGTGCCACCAGTCCTGCGGGGGGAGCTGTCTATGGCTACACCTTC
cdr3_aa: CATSPAGGAVYGYTF

d_call: TRBD1
clone_size: many
v_call: TRBV4-3
j_call: TRBJ2-1
cdr3_nt: TGCGCCAGCAGCCAATCGGGACAGGGAGGCAATGAGCAGTTCTTC
cdr3_aa: CASSQSGQGGNEQFF

d_call: .
clone_size: .
v_call: TRBV5-1
j_call: TRBJ2-5
cdr3_nt: TGCGCCAGCAGCTTGGGCCGGAAAAAGGGGGAGACCCAGTACTTC
cdr3_aa: CASSLGRKKGETQYF

d_call: .
clone_size: many
v_call: TRBV28
j_call: TRBJ1-1
cdr3_nt: TGTGCCAGCAGTTTATGGGTGGACAGGAACACTGAAGCTTTCTTT
cdr3_aa: CASSLWVDRNTEAFF

d_call: .
clone_size: .
v_call: TRBV7-3
j_call: TRBJ2-3
cdr3_nt: TGTGCCAGCAGCTTAGGACTCGTTAGAGATACGCAGTATTTT
cdr3_aa: CASSLGLVRDTQYF

d_call: TRBD2
clone_size: .
v_call: TRBV4-2
j_call: TRBJ2-1
cdr3_nt: TGTGCCAGCAGCCAAACCGGACTAGCGGGAAGATTCGATGAGCAGTTCTTC
cdr3_aa: CASSQTGLAGRFDEQFF

d_call: .
clone_size: few
v_call: TRBV7-7
j_call: TRBJ2-2
cdr3_nt: TGTGCTAGCAGCCCGGACTTAGCACGCACCGGGGAGCTGTTTTTT
cdr3_aa: CASSPDLARTGELFF

d_call: .
clone_size: many
v_call: TRBV12-3/TRBV12-4
j_call: TRBJ1-2
cdr3_nt: TGTGCCAGCAGCTTTGTCAGGAATTATGGCTACACCTTC
cdr3_aa: CASSFVRNYGYTF

d_call: .
clone_size: .
v_call: TRBV11-2
j_call: TRBJ2-5
cdr3_nt: TGTGCCAGCAGCTTAGTCTGGGACTACCAAGAGACCCAGTACTTC
cdr3_aa: CASSLVWDYQETQYF

d_call: .
clone_size: few
v_call: TRBV20-1
j_call: TRBJ1-5
cdr3_nt: TGCAGTGCTAGCTCCAGAGGCAATCAGCCCCAGCATTTT
cdr3_aa: CSASSRGNQPQHF

d_call: .
clone_size: .
v_call: TRBV4-3
j_call: TRBJ2-7
cdr3_nt: TGCGCCAGCAGCCAAGGGACAGCTGTAGGGGAGCAGTACTTC
cdr3_aa: CASSQGTAVGEQYF

d_call: TRBD1
clone_size: .
v_call: TRBV9
j_call: TRBJ1-1
cdr3_nt: TGTGCCAGCAGCGCTACCAGGGACAGGGGGCTGGAGGACACTGAAGCTTTCTTT
cdr3_aa: CASSATRDRGLEDTEAFF

d_call: TRBD2
clone_size: few
v_call: TRBV7-3
j_call: TRBJ2-1
cdr3_nt: TGTGCCAGCAGCTTAACGGGACTAGGGGGGTATGAGCAGTTCTTC
cdr3_aa: CASSLTGLGGYEQFF

d_call: .
clone_size: .
v_call: TRBV28
j_call: TRBJ2-1
cdr3_nt: TGTGCCAGCAGTTTAAATTTACTACTAGTTAGCTCCTACAATGAGCAGTTCTTC
cdr3_aa: CASSLNLLLVSSYNEQFF

d_call: .
clone_size: many
v_call: TRBV5-1
j_call: TRBJ2-3
cdr3_nt: TGCGCCAGCAGCTTGTATCTTGATAGCACAGATACGCAGTATTTT
cdr3_aa: CASSLYLDSTDTQYF

d_call: .
clone_size: .
v_call: TRBV7-3
j_call: TRBJ2-3
cdr3_nt: TGTGCCAGCAGCTTGGCTATGGCAGATACGCAGTATTTT
cdr3_aa: CASSLAMADTQYF

d_call: TRBD2
clone_size: few
v_call: TRBV5-1
j_call: TRBJ2-1
cdr3_nt: TGCGCCAGCAGTAAGTCTAGCGGCATGGGGATAGTATCCAATGAGCAGTTCTTC
cdr3_aa: CASSKSSGMGIVSNEQFF

d_call: TRBD2
clone_size: .
v_call: TRBV20-1
j_call: TRBJ2-7
cdr3_nt: TGCAGTGCTAGAGGACGGGAGGGATTCTACGAGCAGTACTTC
cdr3_aa: CSARGREGFYEQYF

d_call: .
clone_size: .
v_call: TRBV24-1
j_call: TRBJ2-1
cdr3_nt: TGTGCCACCATATCCGGGAGAGGTGGTGAGCAGTTCTTC
cdr3_aa: CATISGRGGEQFF

d_call: .
clone_size: few
v_call: TRBV6-2/TRBV6-3
j_call: TRBJ2-6
cdr3_nt: TGTGCCAGCAGTTACTCGACAGTCTCTGGGGCCAACGTCCTGACTTTC
cdr3_aa: CASSYSTVSGANVLTF